This T cell receptor (beta chain) appears in the sequencing data of a study of cytomegalovirus exposure and HLA in healthy donors. Libraries were prepared by immunoSEQ multiplex PCR; TCRdb keeps only in-frame clonotypes and omits some of them. The sample holds approximately 180,000 clones, about 89% seen once. The CDR3 is made up of 14 amino acids. Germline CDR1 and CDR2: SSHAT and FNYEAQ (reference sequence). The study's findings and limits: TCR beta chains numbering more than 150 were designated cytomegalovirus-associated. Within the approximately 120 validation repertoires, first-cohort TCR clusters tended to co-occur, according to a later analysis. Rarity held for most TCR sequences, but there were some public TCRs that occurred in many donors.

Concerning this clone itself: The antigen remains unidentified. Germline is not matched at one junction end, which may reflect a read error.

V gene TRBV7-7 combines with J gene TRBJ2-3, with 7 positions matching TRBD1. Sample: PBMCs. The TCR originated in a man aged 18 to 29 in good health and CMV-seropositive. CDR3 DNA: TGTGCTAGCAGCTTGGGGCAGGGGGTTGATACGCAGTATTTT. Its protein product is CASSLGQGVDTQYF.